The 20 T cell receptor beta chains listed next were all sequenced from one sample in a study of neurological immune-mediated disorders. TCRdb used MiXCR to reprocess the 5' RACE reads, holding one entry per CDR3 protein. The sample records some 60,000 distinct CDR3 sequences, 3% to 4% being singletons. Sequencing was carried out using PBMCs. The receptors here all came from a woman between 45 and 65 years old with multiple sclerosis.

This clonotype was counted at least ten times. The chain is built from TRBV5-6 and TRBJ2-5; 10 bases agree with TRBD2. CDR1 and CDR2 (germline): SGHDT, YYEEEE. J was trimmed by 1 base and V by 3 bases; bases with no gene match: 3. This CDR3 has 15 amino acids. CDR3 in amino acids: CASSSLAGVQETQYF. The CDR3 region has the DNA TGTGCCAGCAGCTCCCTAGCGGGGGTCCAAGAGACCCAGTACTTC.

At least ten counts were recorded for this clonotype. The V and J genes are TRBV20-1 and TRBJ2-3; 7 bases are shared with TRBD1. Germline V lookup: CDR1 DFQATT, CDR2 SNEGSKA (reference sequence). This CDR3 has 15 residues. Trimming cost V 5 bases and J 3 bases; bases outside gene matches: 11. The CDR3 nucleotides are TGCAGTGCTGAGGGGGCTGGTTTGAGGACAGATACGCAGTATTTT. It translates to CSAEGAGLRTDTQYF.

This clonotype has at least ten counts. The chain recombines TRBV10-3 with TRBJ2-5; the D gene is possibly TRBD1 (6 bases). Germline assignment: CDR1 ENHRY and CDR2 SYGVKD. V lost 6 bases and J 1 base, leaving 12 bases between the germline ends. CDR3 size: 14 residues. Here the CDR3 DNA reads TGTGCCATCAGCTCAGGGGCGTCCCAAGAGACCCAGTACTTC. Amino acids: CAISSGASQETQYF.

This clonotype was found many times. V gene TRBV7-2 combines with J gene TRBJ1-5; a weak D match, TRBD1 (6 bases). V dropped 5 bases and J dropped 7 bases, with 12 bases sitting between them. The CDR3 sequence is 13 residues long. Germline V lookup: CDR1 SGHTA, CDR2 FQGNSA. CDR3 loop: CASSPDSEQPQHF. The CDR3 coding sequence is TGTGCCAGCAGCCCGGACAGCGAACAGCCCCAGCATTTT.

The sample holds many counts of this clonotype. The chain links TRBV20-1 to TRBJ2-1; D may be TRBD2 (5 bases). Trimming left V 1 base short and J 4 bases short, with 11 bases between. The V gene's germline CDR1 is DFQATT and CDR2 SNEGSKA (reference sequence). The CDR3 contains 14 residues. The CDR3 protein is CSARGLADYNEQFF. In nucleotides, the CDR3 is TGCAGTGCTAGAGGGCTAGCTGATTACAATGAGCAGTTCTTC.

This clonotype was seen ten or more times. At one boundary the junction diverges from the germline segment, which might be a read error. V and J are TRBV11-2 and TRBJ1-5; TRBD1 is a possible D gene (5 bases). The CDR3 has 13 amino acids. Looked up from germline, CDR1 is SGHAT and CDR2 is FQNNGV. DNA for the CDR3: TGTGCCAGCAGCTTAGCAGGGAATCAGCCCCAGAATTTT. This sequence encodes CASSLAGNQPQNF.

This clonotype was picked up many times. This chain uses TRBV5-8 with TRBJ1-2; D gene ambiguous. The CDR3 has 15 residues. The germline CDR1 and CDR2 sequences are SGHTS and YDEGEE. V shed 4 bases and J shed 2 bases, with 15 bases lying between them. The CDR3 DNA reads as TGTGCCAGCAGCCCGAGAGACGGATACAACTATGGCTACACCTTC. Its translation: CASSPRDGYNYGYTF.

The rearrangement joins TRBV7-2 to TRBJ1-6, with a weak D call TRBD1 (6 bases). The CDR3 totals 15 residues. The V end lost 4 bases, the J end lost 9 bases, and 16 bases lay between the germline ends. Germline V gene lookup returns CDR1 SGHTA and CDR2 FQGNSA. The CDR3 DNA follows: TGTGCCAGCAGCTCCCTACAGGGCTTTGGTTCACCCCTCCACTTT. Protein sequence: CASSSLQGFGSPLHF.

This clonotype was counted at least ten times. This rearrangement joins TRBV5-1 to TRBJ2-2; 8 nucleotides line up with TRBD1. The CDR3 runs 15 residues. From germline, CDR1 is SGHRS and CDR2 YFSETQ. Trimming cost V 4 bases and J 6 bases; bases outside gene matches: 8. DNA for the CDR3: TGCGCCAGCAGCCAGGGGGCTATGACGGCCGGGGAGCTGTTTTTT. Amino acid sequence: CASSQGAMTAGELFF.

This clonotype showed up many times. The V gene is TRBV20-1, the J gene TRBJ2-7, with 7 bases aligning to TRBD1. This CDR3 contains 14 residues. Unmatched junction bases numbered 5, after V lost 3 bases and J lost 0 bases. In germline, CDR1 is DFQATT, CDR2 SNEGSKA (reference sequence). The CDR3 sequence: CSASVRGHSYEQYF. CDR3 nucleotides: TGCAGTGCTAGTGTGAGGGGGCACTCCTACGAGCAGTACTTC.

This clonotype was recorded many times. This chain links TRBV7-8 with TRBJ2-2; 9 bases match TRBD2. Germline assignment: CDR1 SGHVS and CDR2 FQNEAQ. After removal of 5 bases from V and 6 bases from J, the junction contained 4 bases not matched to a gene. The CDR3 loop spans 14 amino acids. The CDR3 loop reads CASSLSGSPGELFF. The CDR3 nucleotides read TGTGCCAGCAGCCTTAGCGGGAGCCCCGGGGAGCTGTTTTTT.

This clonotype was counted ten times or more. The chain recombines TRBV20-1 with TRBJ2-7, with 9 positions matching TRBD1. The CDR3 is 13 residues long. After removal of 6 bases from V and 3 bases from J, the junction contained 6 bases not matched to a gene. CDR1 is DFQATT, CDR2 SNEGSKA, per germline (reference sequence). The CDR3 protein is CSAEPGQGYEQYF. The CDR3 bases are TGCAGTGCGGAACCGGGACAGGGCTACGAGCAGTACTTC.

In its sample, this clonotype was seen many times. The chain has TRBV7-2 and TRBJ2-3, with D hard to call. This CDR3 region has 12 residues. The ends were cut back, 5 bases at V and 2 bases at J, with 5 bases in the middle. Looked up from germline, CDR1 is SGHTA and CDR2 is FQGNSA. CDR3 region: CASSPFTDTQYF. The DNA for the CDR3 is TGTGCCAGCAGCCCCTTCACAGATACGCAGTATTTT.

Many counts were recorded for this clonotype. J is TRBJ1-3 and V is TRBV19; 7 nucleotides agree with TRBD1. CDR1 is LNHDA and CDR2 is SQIVND in the germline V gene (reference sequence). This CDR3 has 16 amino acids. V dropped 7 bases and J dropped 0; count of bases not matched to a gene: 9. The CDR3 is CASTKQGPISGNTIYF. The CDR3 DNA follows: TGTGCCAGTACTAAACAGGGGCCGATCTCTGGAAACACCATATATTTT. Full variable domain (remainder filled in from reference TRBV19 and TRBJ1-3): DGGITQSPKYLFRKEGQNVTLSCEQNLNHDAMYWYRQDPGQGLRLIYYSQIVNDFQKGDIAEGYSVSREKKESFPLTVTSAQKNPTAFYLCASTKQGPISGNTIYFGEGSWLTVV.

The table lists this clonotype with many counts. The V and J genes are TRBV11-3 and TRBJ1-1, with D possibly being TRBD1 (6 bases). The CDR3 contains 13 residues. The V end lost 5 bases, the J end lost 3 bases, and 10 bases lay between the germline ends. Germline V lookup: CDR1 SGHNT, CDR2 YENEEA. The CDR3 loop is CASSVRTDTEAFF. For the CDR3, the DNA is TGTGCCAGCAGCGTTCGGACAGACACTGAAGCTTTCTTT.

This clonotype has a count of ten or more. This chain links TRBV5-1 with TRBJ1-2; 7 positions match TRBD1. The CDR3 length is 13 residues. Trimming at V came to 4 bases and at J to 6 bases, leaving 6 bases not matched to a gene. Per germline, CDR1 SGHRS and CDR2 YFSETQ. The CDR3 DNA is TGCGCCAGCAGCGAGACAGGGACGGATGGCTACACCTTC. Amino acid sequence: CASSETGTDGYTF.

This clonotype was seen ten or more times. The CDR3 coding sequence is TGTGCCAGCAGCTTAATCATCTGGGGACCGGGCAGGACTAGCACGAACACCGGGGAGCTGTTTTTT. Protein: CASSLIIWGPGRTSTNTGELFF. The chain links TRBV7-8 to TRBJ2-2; TRBD2 matches 8 bases. Germline CDR1 reads SGHVS; CDR2 reads FQNEAQ. This CDR3 region has 22 residues. V lost 2 bases and J lost 0; bases outside the gene matches: 20. Combining the CDR3 with reference TRBV7-8 and TRBJ2-2 gives the whole variable domain GAGVSQSPRYKVAKRGQDVALRCDPISGHVSLFWYQQALGQGPEFLTYFQNEAQLDKSGLPSDRFFAERPEGSVSTLKIQRTQQEDSAVYLCASSLIIWGPGRTSTNTGELFFGEGSRLTVL.

This clonotype showed up just a few times. The CDR3 DNA follows: TGTGCCTCCAACCGGGACGCCTCAGGCCGTGAAGCTTTCTTT. Translation: CASNRDASGREAFF. This chain uses TRBV10-3 with TRBJ1-1; D is perhaps TRBD1 (5 bases). The CDR3 has 14 amino acids. The germline CDR1 and CDR2 sequences are ENHRY and SYGVKD. The ends were cut back, 11 bases at V and 7 bases at J, with 23 bases in the middle.

This chain links TRBV6-6 with TRBJ1-5; D perhaps matches TRBD1 (5 bases). This CDR3 contains 14 residues. Trimming cost V 2 bases and J 3 bases, with 8 bases left between them. The V gene's germline CDR1 is MNHNY and CDR2 SVGAGI (reference sequence). CDR3 amino acids: CASSYGQTNQPQHF. In DNA, the CDR3 is TGTGCCAGCAGTTACGGACAAACCAATCAGCCCCAGCATTTT.

As for this clonotype: This clone may be a read error of a much larger clone one base away. The rearrangement links TRBV20-1 to TRBJ1-2; D remains ambiguous. Germline V gene sequence: CDR1 DFQATT, CDR2 SNEGSKA (reference sequence). The CDR3 is 13 amino acids. The V end lost 0 bases, the J end lost 2 bases, and 7 bases lay between the germline ends. The CDR3 sequence: CSARDKGNYGYTF. For the CDR3, the DNA is TGCAGTGCTAGAGACAAAGGGAACTATGGCTACACCTTC.